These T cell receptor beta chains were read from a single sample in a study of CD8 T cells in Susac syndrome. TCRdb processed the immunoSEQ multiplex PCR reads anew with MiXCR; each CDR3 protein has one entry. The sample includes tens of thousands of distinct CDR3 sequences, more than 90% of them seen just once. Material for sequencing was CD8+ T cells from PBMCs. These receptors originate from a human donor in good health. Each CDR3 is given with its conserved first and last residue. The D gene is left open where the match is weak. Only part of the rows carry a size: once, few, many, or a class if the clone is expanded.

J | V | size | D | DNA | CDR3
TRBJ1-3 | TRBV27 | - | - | TGTGCCAGCAGTTTAGATCTTGGAAACACCATATATTTT | CASSLDLGNTIYF
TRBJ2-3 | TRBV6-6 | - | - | TGTGCCAGCAATCTATCAGGGGTCCTCTTCACAGATACGCAGTATTTT | CASNLSGVLFTDTQYF
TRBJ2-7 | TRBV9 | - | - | TGTGCCAGCAGCGTGGGGGGACAGTTCACCTACGAGCAGTACTTC | CASSVGGQFTYEQYF
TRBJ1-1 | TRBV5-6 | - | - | TGTGCCAGCAGCTTGGTGAACACTGAAGCTTTCTTT | CASSLVNTEAFF
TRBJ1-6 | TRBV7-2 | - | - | TGTGCCACCTCGTGGAGCTCCTATAATTCACCCCTCCACTTT | CATSWSSYNSPLHF
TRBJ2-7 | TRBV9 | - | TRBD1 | TGTGCCAGCAGCGCGGGGACAGGTGTATCCTACGAGCAGTACTTC | CASSAGTGVSYEQYF
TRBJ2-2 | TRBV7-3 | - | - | TGTGCCAGCAGTCTTACAGGTTTGGGGTCGAACACCGGGGAGCTGTTTTTT | CASSLTGLGSNTGELFF
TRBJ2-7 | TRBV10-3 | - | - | TGTGCCATCAGTGAGTCGCACCCCGAGCAGTACTTC | CAISESHPEQYF
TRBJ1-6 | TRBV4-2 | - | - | TGTGCCAGCAGCCAAGCCGGGACGGAAAATTCACCCCTCCACTTT | CASSQAGTENSPLHF
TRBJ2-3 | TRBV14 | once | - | TGTGCCAGCAGCCAAGATCTGGGCCAGAGGAGCACAGATACGCAGTATTTT | CASSQDLGQRSTDTQYF
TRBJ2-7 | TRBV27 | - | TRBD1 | TGTGCCAGCAGTCAAGGACAGGGACTCTACGAGCAGTACTTC | CASSQGQGLYEQYF
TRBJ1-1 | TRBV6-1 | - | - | TGTGCCAGCAGTGAAATCCCCGCAGTCATGAACACTGAAGCTTTCTTT | CASSEIPAVMNTEAFF
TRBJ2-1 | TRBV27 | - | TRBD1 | TGTGCCAGCAGTTTGACAGGGGTTCCCTACAATGAGCAGTTCTTC | CASSLTGVPYNEQFF
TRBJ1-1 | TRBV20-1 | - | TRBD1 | TGCAGTGCTAGAGGGGGGACAGCCTCAAACTTTAGGGCTTTCTTT | CSARGGTASNFRAFF
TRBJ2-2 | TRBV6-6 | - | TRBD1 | TGTGCCAGCAGTTGCCCGGACAGGACTGGGTTAACGGAGCTGTTTTTT | CASSCPDRTGLTELFF
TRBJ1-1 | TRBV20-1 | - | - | TGCAGTGCTAGATTGAGGGTAGGGGACACTGGAGCTTTCTTT | CSARLRVGDTGAFF
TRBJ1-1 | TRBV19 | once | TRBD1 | TGTGCCAGTAGGGACAGGGGGAACACTGAAGCTTTCTTT | CASRDRGNTEAFF
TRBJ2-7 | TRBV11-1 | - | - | TGTGCCAGCAGCTACACCATCCCCTCCTACGAGCAGTACTTC | CASSYTIPSYEQYF
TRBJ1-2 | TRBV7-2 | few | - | TGTGCCAGCAACACAGTATGGGAGCCAGGGGCCTTAAACTACACCTTC | CASNTVWEPGALNYTF
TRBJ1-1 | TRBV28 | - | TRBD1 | TGTGCCAGCAGTCCGGACAGGGAGAACACTGAAGCTTTCTTT | CASSPDRENTEAFF
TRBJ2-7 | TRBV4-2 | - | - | TGTGCCAGCAGCCATTCCAGGGGAAACGAGCAGTACTTC | CASSHSRGNEQYF
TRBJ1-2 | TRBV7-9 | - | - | TGTGCCAGCAGCTTTGACAATAACTATGGCTACAACTTC | CASSFDNNYGYNF
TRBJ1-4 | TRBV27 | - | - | TGTGCCAGCCATCCTGGGGGGGCAACTAATGAAAAACTGTTTTTT | CASHPGGATNEKLFF
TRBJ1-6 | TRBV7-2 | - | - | TGTGCCAGCAGCCCGGCCTCGGAAAGCCATTCACCCCTCCACTTT | CASSPASESHSPLHF
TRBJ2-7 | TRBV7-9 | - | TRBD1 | TGTGCCAGCAGCCTAGGACAGGCAGCTCTCTACGAGCAGTACTTC | CASSLGQAALYEQYF
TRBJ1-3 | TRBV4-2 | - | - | TGTGCCAGCAGCCAAGAGGTCACTCGCGGAGACACCATATATTTT | CASSQEVTRGDTIYF
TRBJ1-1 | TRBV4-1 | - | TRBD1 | TGCGCCAGCAGCCAAGTCGGACAGGAGAACACTGAAGCTTTCTTT | CASSQVGQENTEAFF
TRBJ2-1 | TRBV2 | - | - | TGTGCCAGCAGTGAAGCGCTTCAGGGGAATGAGCAGTTCTTC | CASSEALQGNEQFF
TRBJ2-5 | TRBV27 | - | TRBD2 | TGTGCCAGCAGTTCACTAGCGGGGGGGACCCCAGAGACCCAGTACTTC | CASSSLAGGTPETQYF
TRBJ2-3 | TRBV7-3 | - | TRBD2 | TGTGCCAGCAGCTTACGCCCCGGGGGGGCAGATACGCAGTATTTT | CASSLRPGGADTQYF
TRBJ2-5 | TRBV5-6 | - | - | TGTGCCAGCAGCTCGACACCGTCCGAGACCCAGTACTTC | CASSSTPSETQYF
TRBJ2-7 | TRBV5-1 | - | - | TGCGCCAGCAGCTATCCGGGACTTGGCTACGAGCAGTACTTC | CASSYPGLGYEQYF